Included here is one T cell receptor beta chain sequence, with context. The antigen remains unidentified. The data derive from a study of blood T cells in healthy people across ages. Study overall: When template switching was applied, about one barcoded beta molecule was captured per two T cells. Study-level results: Roughly linear age-related decline in beta diversity appeared, significant by age about 40.

A sample-barcoded 5' primer and a J-beta primer mix were used in a second PCR of roughly 7 to 11 cycles. Every molecule of cDNA carried a tag from a template-switch adaptor with 12 random nucleotides. TCRdb re-analysed the 5' RACE reads in MiXCR, keeping a single row per CDR3 protein. This sample has some 710,000 distinct CDR3 sequences, with around 50% found just once. Material for sequencing was blood. The TCR sequence derives from an elderly man in good health.

The CDR3 sequence is CASSVEGQNGYTF. DNA of the CDR3: TGTGCCAGCAGCGTAGAGGGTCAGAATGGCTACACCTTC. The chain combines TRBV9 with TRBJ1-2; D is uncertain. The CDR3 loop spans 13 amino acids. Trimming cost V 0 bases and J 6 bases, with 9 bases left between them. Germline assignment: CDR1 SGDLS and CDR2 YYNGEE.